Listed below are T cell receptor beta chains from one sample, sequenced in a study of CD8+ T cells in alopecia areata. Repertoires were generated with immunoSEQ multiplex PCR, while TCRdb's copy carries only in-frame clones and drops some. The sample shows 180,000 or so clones, roughly 64% of them seen only once. The specimen was CD4+ T cells sorted from blood, collected at week 24, from a patient treated with tofacitinib. These receptors all stem from a human donor with alopecia areata. Both conserved end residues are part of each CDR3. Size tells how often a clone was seen (once, few, many) or the class of an expanded clone, and some rows leave it out.

J	size	V	CDR3
TRBJ1-2	few	TRBV7-6	CASSLKPGDYGYTF
TRBJ1-2	once	TRBV4-1	CASSQGGRGSDGYTF
TRBJ1-6	NA	TRBV18	CASSPEGRNSPLHF
TRBJ1-1	few	TRBV2	CAGGQGLATEAFF
TRBJ2-3	NA	TRBV5-1	CASSLEATSTDTQYF
TRBJ2-3	NA	TRBV7-2	CASGSSGGYTDTQYF
TRBJ1-6	once	TRBV7-2	CASSLIGDSPLHF
TRBJ2-7	NA	TRBV30	CAWGASGLTYEQYF
TRBJ1-1	few	TRBV29-1	CSVRKGQANTEAFF
TRBJ1-5	NA	TRBV30	CAWSGQFNQPQHF
TRBJ2-5	few	TRBV29-1	CSVAGQPQETQYF
TRBJ2-7	NA	TRBV18	CASSPEGTYEQYF
TRBJ1-5	few	TRBV28	CASIPGGGQPQHF
TRBJ2-5	NA	TRBV2	CASRGDFQETQYF
TRBJ2-7	NA	TRBV7-2	CASSLRLAGYEQYF
TRBJ1-2	NA	TRBV9	CASSTGGSGYTF
TRBJ2-7	few	TRBV20-1	CSAGYEQYF
TRBJ2-3	few	TRBV29-1	CTFRGASTDTQYF
TRBJ2-5	NA	TRBV25-1	CASSEIGGAWEKETQYF
TRBJ1-2	NA	TRBV9	CASSVAEGGYTF
TRBJ2-7	NA	TRBV5-1	CASSSDRPYEQYF
TRBJ1-5	NA	TRBV7-2	CASSYKGSYSNQPQHF
TRBJ2-1	NA	TRBV9	CASSVGRQGFNEQFF
TRBJ2-7	few	TRBV19	CASRNRVGSNEQYF
TRBJ2-3	NA	TRBV7-3	CASSPSGRTSDTQYF
TRBJ2-7	NA	TRBV7-8	CATPATGQGEYF
TRBJ1-1	NA	TRBV29-1	CSVWGPGEAFF
TRBJ2-7	NA	TRBV5-4	CASRRKTGLFSEQYF
TRBJ2-7	NA	TRBV27	CASSSRSAGGLGEQYF
TRBJ1-1	many	TRBV14	CASSPKPTWDRSSNTEAFF
TRBJ2-1	few	TRBV7-3	CASSAPGGTEQFF
TRBJ1-1	NA	TRBV30	CAWSPDRANTEAFF
TRBJ2-3	NA	TRBV7-2	CASSVNLAEPADTQYF
TRBJ1-1	few	TRBV4-1	CASSQGGGRQKNTEAFF
TRBJ2-3	NA	TRBV9	CASSVWGASADTQYF
TRBJ1-4	few	TRBV7-3	CASSLRRKLFF
TRBJ2-1	NA	TRBV30	CAWSFRASGHNEQFF
TRBJ2-5	NA	TRBV7-2	CASSSPGLAIETQYF
TRBJ2-7	NA	TRBV5-1	CASSWTGEDPLLLYEQYF
TRBJ1-4	few	TRBV9	CASSVAAGEKLFF
TRBJ2-7	NA	TRBV15	CATSRAGQAFYEQYF
TRBJ1-1	few	TRBV29-1	CSAQGQGANTEAFF
TRBJ2-1	few	TRBV7-9	CASSLSRGGSYNEQFF
TRBJ2-5	NA	TRBV6-5	CASSIQTGQETQYF
TRBJ2-7	few	TRBV11-1	CASSSPPTYEQYF
TRBJ1-1	NA	TRBV30	CAWSEGIEAFF
TRBJ1-2	NA	TRBV29-1	CSAGDKNYGYTF
TRBJ1-1	NA	TRBV23-1	CASSLTGHNTEAFF
TRBJ1-2	few	TRBV10-3	CAISSLTGGPLHTF
TRBJ2-1	NA	TRBV5-6	CASSLIDVTSGFF
TRBJ2-6	NA	TRBV18	CASSLASSGANVLTF